Sequencing of this T cell receptor beta chain was carried out in a study of circulating tumor DNA in untreated peripheral T-cell lymphoma. V was trimmed by 0 bases and J by 4 bases, leaving 13 bases between them. The CDR3 is 16 amino acids. Germline-derived CDR1 and CDR2 are SGHDN and FVKESK. The tumor tissue sample was taken at baseline before any treatment. Sequencing used immunoSEQ multiplex PCR; TCRdb keeps in-frame clones, though not all of them. The repertoire has 6,000 to 7,500 clones, around 76% of them found once; the top ten carry about 15%. The sequenced sample consisted of tumor tissue. V is TRBV14 and J is TRBJ2-1, with D perhaps TRBD2 (6 bases). The TCR originated in a human donor with peripheral T-cell lymphoma. The CDR3 reads CASSQDRLAKYNEQFF. The CDR3, as DNA: TGTGCCAGCAGCCAAGATAGGCTAGCGAAATACAATGAGCAGTTCTTC.